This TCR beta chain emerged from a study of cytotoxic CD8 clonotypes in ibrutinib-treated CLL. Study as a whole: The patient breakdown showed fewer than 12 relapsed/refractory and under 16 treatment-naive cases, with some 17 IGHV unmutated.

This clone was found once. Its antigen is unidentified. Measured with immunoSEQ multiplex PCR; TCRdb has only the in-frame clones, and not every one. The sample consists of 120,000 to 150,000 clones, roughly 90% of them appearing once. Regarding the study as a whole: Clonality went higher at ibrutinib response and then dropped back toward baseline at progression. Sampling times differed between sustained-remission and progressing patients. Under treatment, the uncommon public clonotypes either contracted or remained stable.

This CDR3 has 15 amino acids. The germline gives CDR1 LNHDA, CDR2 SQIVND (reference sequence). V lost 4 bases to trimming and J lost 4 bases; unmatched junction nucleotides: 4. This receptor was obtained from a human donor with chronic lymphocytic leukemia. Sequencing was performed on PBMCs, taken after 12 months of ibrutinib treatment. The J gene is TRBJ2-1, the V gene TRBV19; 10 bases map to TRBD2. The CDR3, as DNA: TGTGCCAGTAGTACGACTAGCGGGCCTTACAATGAGCAGTTCTTC. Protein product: CASSTTSGPYNEQFF.